Judged by abundance, the clone carrying this T cell receptor (beta chain) is medium-sized. Its antigen remains unidentified. The read halts 3 residues ahead of the CDR3 end, with the missing end drawn from the germline J gene. This entry belongs to a study of T cell clonality in common variable immunodeficiency. Findings and caveats of the study: Reportedly, TCR beta sequences from common variable immunodeficiency showed fewer deletions and N-nucleotide insertions. Compared with healthy controls, CVID subjects showed increased TCRbeta clonality, mostly in about a third.

The CDR3 is 14 amino acids. Per germline, CDR1 DFQATT and CDR2 SNEGSKA (reference sequence). J was trimmed by 4 bases and V by 2 bases; bases with no gene match: 6. TCRdb keeps only in-frame clones here, not all; method: immunoSEQ multiplex PCR. The sample holds about 31,000 clones, and no clone turns up only once. Specimen: peripheral blood mononuclear cells. The genes are TRBV20-1 and TRBJ2-5; 8 bases match TRBD2. This clonotype was obtained from a human donor with common variable immunodeficiency. The CDR3 region is CSARRAGGVETQYF. The CDR3 bases that were read are TGCAGTGCTAGAAGGGCGGGAGGAGTAGAGACC.